The 25 T cell receptor beta chains presented below share a single source sample, sequenced in a study of T-cell reconstitution after alpha-beta-depleted transplantation in children listed by TCRdb under 2016. To prepare the library, PCR was applied. Sequenced on an Illumina HiSeq 2500. To normalize quantification of the TCRbeta repertoire, the TCR libraries were built with molecular barcoding that relied on unique molecular identifiers. TCRdb reprocessing: public reads trimmed at Q25 with fastp, clones called with MiXCR, in-frame beta chains kept. Each entry merges the rows of one CDR3 protein and shows their most common DNA and genes. Here the sample has hundreds of thousands of distinct CDR3 sequences; approximately 16% occur a single time. The ten biggest clones cover under 1.2% of the sample. The sample consisted of PBMCs from the stem cell graft donor, taken from the stem cell graft. These receptors all stem from a human donor who donated a stem cell graft to a child with acute myeloid leukemia.

This clonotype has at least ten counts. This sequence joins TRBV27 and TRBJ2-7; TRBD2 is a possible D gene (5 bases). In germline, CDR1 is MNHEY, CDR2 SMNVEV (reference sequence). This CDR3 comprises 13 residues. V was trimmed by 10 bases and J by 1 base, leaving 14 bases between them. The CDR3 loop reads CATSVRASYEQYF. The CDR3 DNA sequence: TGTGCCACCTCGGTGCGGGCTTCCTACGAGCAGTACTTC.

A few counts support this clonotype. The V and J genes are TRBV5-1 and TRBJ2-7, with 7 positions matching TRBD1. The V gene end was trimmed by 4 bases and the J gene end by 2 bases; junction bases not matched to a gene: 12. CDR1 and CDR2 from the germline V gene are SGHRS and YFSETQ. The CDR3 length is 16 residues. CDR3: CASSPRNEGATYEQYF. CDR3 sequence (DNA): TGCGCCAGCAGCCCCCGAAATGAGGGGGCAACCTACGAGCAGTACTTC. Full variable domain (missing parts from reference TRBV5-1 and TRBJ2-7): KAGVTQTPRYLIKTRGQQVTLSCSPISGHRSVSWYQQTPGQGLQFLFEYFSETQRNKGNFPGRFSGRQFSNSRSEMNVSTLELGDSALYLCASSPRNEGATYEQYFGPGTRLTVT.

The V call is TRBV6-5, the J call TRBJ1-4; D ambiguous. The CDR3 loop spans 14 amino acids. Trimming left V 4 bases short and J 8 bases short, with 14 bases between. CDR1 is MNHEY, CDR2 SVGAGI, per germline. As DNA, the CDR3 is TGTGCCAGCAGTTTCAAGGGAAGTGGAGAAAAACTGTTTTTT. This encodes CASSFKGSGEKLFF.

In this sample, this clonotype turned up many times. The chain is built from TRBV7-2 and TRBJ1-5; D gene ambiguous. This CDR3 has 14 amino acids. Trimming removed 3 bases at V and 7 bases at J, with 13 bases between. CDR1 SGHTA and CDR2 FQGNSA come from the germline V gene. Written as DNA, the CDR3 is TGTGCCAGCAGCTTCGGCCGGAGCGGACAGCCCCAGCATTTT. Its protein product is CASSFGRSGQPQHF.

This clonotype was detected a few times. The chain carries TRBV5-5 and TRBJ1-1, with D unclear. CDR3 size: 16 residues. V was shortened by 6 bases and J by 5 bases, with 23 bases between the two germline ends. CDR1 SGHKS and CDR2 YYEKEE come from the germline V gene (reference sequence). The CDR3 loop is CASKPFTHEDSTEAFF. DNA for the CDR3: TGTGCCAGCAAACCCTTCACCCATGAGGATTCTACTGAAGCTTTCTTT.

About this clonotype itself: This may be a read error, as it is one base from a much larger clone. The rearrangement uses TRBV9 and TRBJ1-1; 8 nucleotides line up with TRBD1. Germline CDR1 reads SGDLS; CDR2 reads YYNGEE. This CDR3 is built from 16 residues. With 0 bases clipped from V and 4 bases from J, the junction kept 8 bases outside the gene matches. In nucleotides, the CDR3 is TGTGCCAGCAGCGTAGTAGTCAGGGGGCAGGGCACTGAAGCTTTCTTT. Its protein is CASSVVVRGQGTEAFF.

This rearrangement joins TRBV4-3 to TRBJ1-4; unclear D gene. The ends were cut back, 1 base at V and 8 bases at J, with 14 bases in the middle. Germline CDR1 is LGHNA and CDR2 is YSLEER. The CDR3 totals 15 residues. The CDR3: CASSQVYSGGEKLFF. DNA of the CDR3: TGCGCCAGCAGCCAAGTCTATTCGGGAGGGGAAAAACTGTTTTTT.

This chain connects TRBV20-1 to TRBJ2-3; TRBD2 might be the D (6 bases). The CDR3 loop spans 15 amino acids. V gave up 3 bases and J gave up 0 bases, with 13 bases separating them. CDR1 is DFQATT, CDR2 SNEGSKA, per germline (reference sequence). The CDR3 DNA sequence: TGCAGTGCTAGTGATGGAGGGGAAAGCACAGATACGCAGTATTTT. Its translation is CSASDGGESTDTQYF.

This clonotype was seen a handful of times. The genes are TRBV29-1 and TRBJ2-7, with 7 bases matching TRBD1. Per germline, CDR1 SQVTM and CDR2 ANQGSEA. The J segment lost 2 bases and the V segment lost 4 bases, leaving 5 bases of the junction unmatched. This CDR3 region has 13 residues. The CDR3 nucleotides are TGCAGCGTTGGAGCAGGGGGAACCTACGAGCAGTACGTC. It encodes CSVGAGGTYEQYV.

In this sample, this clonotype turned up many times. The chain links TRBV15 to TRBJ1-1; no reliable D call. Trimming pared 1 base from V and 7 bases from J, leaving 10 bases between. This CDR3 contains 13 residues. CDR1 is LNHNV and CDR2 is YYDKDF in the germline V gene (reference sequence). CDR3 coding DNA: TGTGCCACCAGCAGAGTAGGACGGGGTGAAGCTTTCTTT. It yields the protein CATSRVGRGEAFF.

CDR3 sequence: CASSKEDKETQYF. Written as DNA, the CDR3 is TGTGCCAGCAGCAAAGAGGACAAAGAGACCCAGTACTTC. The V call is TRBV21-1, the J call TRBJ2-5. TRBV21-1 counts as a pseudogene. This CDR3 has 13 amino acids.

This clonotype was seen many times. The chain employs TRBV6-2 or TRBV6-3 and TRBJ2-7, with a possible D match to TRBD2 (5 bases). Germline CDR1 MNHEY, CDR2 SVGEGT. The CDR3 is 13 amino acids. Trimming left V 4 bases short and J 3 bases short, with 10 bases between. The CDR3, as DNA: TGTGCCAGCAGTTCTCTAGCCGTCTACGAGCAGTACTTC. This sequence encodes CASSSLAVYEQYF.

This clonotype was picked up many times. Here the CDR3 reads CASSRLAGGTADTQYF. In DNA form, the CDR3 reads TGCGCCAGCAGCCGCCTAGCGGGGGGGACCGCGGATACGCAGTATTTT. V usage is TRBV10-2 and J usage is TRBJ2-3; 12 positions match TRBD2. Germline V gives CDR1 WSHSY, CDR2 SAAADI. The CDR3 length is 16 residues. The junction had 10 bases not matched to a gene; V was cut back by 6 bases and J by 6 bases.

This clonotype was recorded many times. This chain uses TRBV4-3 with TRBJ2-3; no clear D gene. Germline lookup yields CDR1 LGHNA and CDR2 YSLEER. The CDR3 has 17 amino acids. V lost 0 bases to trimming and J lost 4 bases, with 17 bases between them. As DNA, the CDR3 is TGCGCCAGCAGCCAAGACGTCGGCCAGCGCCTAGCAGATACGCAGTATTTT. Encoded protein: CASSQDVGQRLADTQYF.

This clonotype was recorded many times. The chain is built from TRBV20-1 and TRBJ2-3; D possibly matches TRBD1 or TRBD2 (6 bases each). The V and J ends lost 3 bases and 3 bases respectively, with 19 bases between them. The CDR3 totals 16 residues. Germline CDR1 and CDR2: DFQATT and SNEGSKA (reference sequence). The CDR3 nucleotides read TGCAGTGCTAGCATCCCCCTAGGAGGGGGTACAGATACGCAGTATTTT. It specifies CSASIPLGGGTDTQYF.

This clonotype came up a few times. The chain carries TRBV5-1 and TRBJ2-1; possible D gene TRBD1, 5 bases. Germline CDR1 and CDR2: SGHRS and YFSETQ. V lost 4 bases to trimming and J lost 3 bases, with 17 bases between them. The CDR3 extends over 16 amino acids. This CDR3 is CASSNQTDALYNEQFF. The CDR3 DNA follows: TGCGCCAGCAGCAATCAGACAGACGCTCTCTACAATGAGCAGTTCTTC.

There are many counts of this clonotype. The chain links TRBV9 to TRBJ2-1; D uncertain. CDR1 and CDR2 (germline): SGDLS, YYNGEE. The CDR3 is 14 amino acids. Trimming cost V 1 base and J 3 bases, with 8 bases left between them. DNA for the CDR3: TGTGCCAGCAGCGTAACCCCCAACTACAATGAGCAGTTCTTC. Amino acid sequence: CASSVTPNYNEQFF.

This rearrangement joins TRBV12-3 or TRBV12-4 to TRBJ2-3; 7 positions match TRBD1. V trimming: 3 bases; J trimming: 2 bases; junction bases outside the gene matches: 11. This CDR3 comprises 17 residues. This CDR3 reads CASSFPPEGAFTDTQYF. In nucleotides, the CDR3 is TGTGCCAGCAGTTTCCCCCCCGAGGGGGCATTCACAGATACGCAGTATTTT.

A word on this clonotype: At one end, the junction sequence differs from germline, possibly due to a read error. The chain has TRBV18 and TRBJ2-3; 11 bases map to TRBD2. From germline, CDR1 is KGHSH and CDR2 LQKENI. The CDR3 sequence is 14 residues long. The DNA of the CDR3 is TGTGCCAGCTCCCCACTAGCGGGGGTGGATACGCAGTATTTT. This gives the protein CASSPLAGVDTQYF.

The sample holds many counts of this clonotype. The chain joins TRBV7-2 to TRBJ2-7; possibly TRBD1 for D (7 bases). Between the trimmed V and J ends, which lost 3 bases and 6 bases, there was a span of 12 bases. CDR1 and CDR2 (germline): SGHTA, FQGNSA. This CDR3 comprises 13 residues. The CDR3, as DNA: TGTGCCAGCAGCTTGGACTACAGGGGCGAGCAGTACTTC. Protein: CASSLDYRGEQYF.

This clonotype was seen repeatedly, ten times or more. J is TRBJ2-7 and V is TRBV9, with D perhaps TRBD2 (6 bases). Trimming left V 3 bases short and J 7 bases short, with 17 bases between. Germline lookup yields CDR1 SGDLS and CDR2 YYNGEE. The CDR3 length is 14 residues. The CDR3 spells CASSAGYSAGEQYF. In DNA form, the CDR3 reads TGTGCCAGCAGCGCAGGGTACTCCGCGGGAGAGCAGTACTTC.

In its sample, this clonotype was seen many times. The CDR3 here is CASSSGTEDSPLHF. The CDR3 DNA reads as TGTGCCAGCAGCTCCGGGACAGAGGATTCACCCCTCCACTTT. V is TRBV12-3 or TRBV12-4 and J is TRBJ1-6, with 7 nucleotides matching TRBD1. The CDR3 spans 14 residues. The ends lost 6 bases at V and 8 bases at J; junction bases unmatched: 7.

This clonotype has at least ten counts. The gene calls are TRBV2 and TRBJ2-4; TRBD1 matches 8 bases. V lost 2 bases and J lost 7; bases outside the gene matches: 4. The CDR3 covers 14 residues. Germline loops: CDR1 SNHLY, CDR2 FYNNEI. CDR3 residues: CASSEYRTGNIQYF. CDR3 DNA sequence: TGTGCCAGCAGTGAATACCGGACAGGGAACATTCAGTACTTC.

This clonotype was counted a few times. The V and J genes are TRBV28 and TRBJ2-7; D might be TRBD2 (5 bases). This CDR3 has 12 amino acids. Germline CDR1 is MDHEN and CDR2 is SYDVKM. The V end was cut by 9 bases, the J end by 6 bases, with 15 bases between. The CDR3, as DNA: TGTGCCAGTGCGGACGGGGTTACCGAGCAGTACGTC. Translating it yields CASADGVTEQYV.

This clonotype was detected ten times or more. The gene calls are TRBV12-3 or TRBV12-4 and TRBJ1-6, with 9 bases that match TRBD1. The V gene end was trimmed by 7 bases and the J gene end by 8 bases; junction bases not matched to a gene: 6. There are 14 residues in the CDR3. This CDR3 is CASTSGQGYSPLHF. CDR3 DNA: TGTGCCAGCACATCGGGACAGGGATATTCACCCCTCCACTTT.